The subject of this entry is one T cell receptor beta chain. The data belong to a study of blood T cell repertoires in COVID-19. At the level of the study: From the United States, Italy and Spain came samples of acute and convalescent COVID-19. In each case, the material was cDNA or gDNA derived from T cells, B-cell-depleted T cells, or PBMCs.

Germline V gene data show CDR1 as KGHSH and CDR2 as LQKENI. V was pared by 6 bases and J by 4 bases, with 13 bases between. This CDR3 has 14 amino acids. Authors' analysis steps: How many nucleated cells were present was estimated from reference gene primer amplification. Only in-frame clones appear in the TCRdb table, and some are missing; sequencing was by immunoSEQ multiplex PCR. V and J calls and clone size are copied from that table; D and trimming were computed from the DNA. There are around 250,000 clones in the sample; approximately 87% occur only once, and less than 8% lies in the top ten. The source is a man aged 55 to 70 with acute or convalescent COVID-19. Input material: peripheral blood. The chain is built from TRBV18 and TRBJ1-5, with D possibly TRBD1 on 6 matching bases. The CDR3 coding sequence is TGTGCCAGCTCTCATCGACAGGATAATCAGCCCCAGCATTTT. Its protein product is CASSHRQDNQPQHF.